This T cell receptor (beta chain) was retrieved from a study of lymphopenia after photon versus proton radiotherapy. The ends lost 4 bases at V and 1 base at J; junction bases unmatched: 4. Per germline, CDR1 MNHEY and CDR2 SMNVEV (reference sequence). The length of the CDR3 is 16 residues. Profiling relied on immunoSEQ multiplex PCR, and the TCRdb table lists in-frame clones only, not all of them. The data show 25,000 to 30,000 clones, with more than 75% seen just once and approximately 0.81% held by the top ten. This receptor was obtained from a woman between 45 and 65 years old with cholangiocarcinoma. This sequence joins TRBV27 and TRBJ2-2; TRBD2 agrees at 9 bases. The sequenced sample was peripheral blood, obtained from a patient treated with photon-based radiotherapy. CDR3 sequence reads: CASSYSGGVNTGELFF. The DNA of the CDR3 is TGTGCCAGCAGTTATAGCGGGGGTGTGAACACCGGGGAGCTGTTTTTT.